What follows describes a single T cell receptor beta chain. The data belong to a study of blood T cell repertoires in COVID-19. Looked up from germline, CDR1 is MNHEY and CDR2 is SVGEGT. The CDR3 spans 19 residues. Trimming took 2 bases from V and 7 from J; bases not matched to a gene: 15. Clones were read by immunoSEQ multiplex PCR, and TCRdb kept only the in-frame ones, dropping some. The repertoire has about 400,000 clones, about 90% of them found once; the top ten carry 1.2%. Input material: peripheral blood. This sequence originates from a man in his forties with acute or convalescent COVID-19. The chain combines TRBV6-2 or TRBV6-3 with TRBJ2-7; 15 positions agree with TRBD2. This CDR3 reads CASSYQRTSGGAVRYEQYF. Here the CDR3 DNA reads TGTGCCAGCAGTTACCAGCGGACTAGCGGGGGGGCAGTGCGCTATGAGCAGTACTTC.